Listed below are T cell receptor beta chains from one sample, sequenced in a study of early T cells in non-severe SARS-CoV-2 infection. MiXCR, applied by TCRdb to the 5' RACE reads, yields one record per CDR3 protein. The profile shows approximately 50,000 distinct CDR3 sequences, almost 9.5% of them singletons. The specimen was whole blood. The receptors stem from an adult who was a healthcare worker with PCR-confirmed SARS-CoV-2 infection or an uninfected control (not recorded which). Both conserved end residues are part of each CDR3. Each record gives: V gene, J gene, D gene, CDR3 length, clone size, CDR3 DNA, CDR3 protein. The D gene is left open where the match is weak. Size is omitted from some rows. Given values are once, few, many or a class for expanded clones.

TRBV20-1	TRBJ2-1	.	15	few	TGCAGTGCTAGTCCGGGACACGGTTCCTACAATGAGCAGTTCTTC	CSASPGHGSYNEQFF
TRBV12-3/TRBV12-4	TRBJ1-1	TRBD1	14	few	TGTGCCAGCAGTGTAGGACAGGGGAACACTGAAGCTTTCTTT	CASSVGQGNTEAFF
TRBV2	TRBJ1-6	.	12	.	TGTGCCAGCAGTAGGAATTGGTCACCCCTCCACTTT	CASSRNWSPLHF
TRBV7-2	TRBJ2-3	.	15	few	TGTGCCAGCAGCCGACTGCCAGTTAGCACAGATACGCAGTATTTT	CASSRLPVSTDTQYF
TRBV6-2/TRBV6-3	TRBJ1-1	TRBD1	16	many	TGTGCCAGCAGCCCTTGGTCAGGGGGGTTCAGGACTGAAGCTTTCTTT	CASSPWSGGFRTEAFF
TRBV29-1	TRBJ2-5	.	11	medium-sized	TGCAGCGTTTCCCAGATGTCAACCCAGTACTTC	CSVSQMSTQYF
TRBV28	TRBJ2-7	.	13	many	TGTGCCAGCAGGGGCAATAGCCCCTACGAGCAGTACTTC	CASRGNSPYEQYF
TRBV7-3	TRBJ2-3	.	13	many	TGTGCCAGCAGCTTAGGTTCCACAGATACGCAGTATTTT	CASSLGSTDTQYF
TRBV11-3	TRBJ2-5	.	13	many	TGTGCCAGCAGCTCAGGGTCGGGAGAGACCCAGTACTTC	CASSSGSGETQYF
TRBV6-1	TRBJ2-7	.	14	many	TGTGCCAGCAGTGAAGCGGGAGGATCCTACGAGCAGTACTTC	CASSEAGGSYEQYF
TRBV12-3/TRBV12-4	TRBJ2-1	TRBD2	16	many	TGTGCCAGCAGTTTCGGGCTAGCGGGAGGGCCGAGTGAGCAGTTCTTC	CASSFGLAGGPSEQFF
TRBV7-2	TRBJ2-1	.	13	many	TGTGCCAGCAGCTTAGACCCTAGCCATGAGCAGTTCTTC	CASSLDPSHEQFF
TRBV7-2	TRBJ2-7	TRBD2	14	many	TGTGCCAGCAGCGCCTCGAGGCTAGCGGGGGAGCAGTACTTC	CASSASRLAGEQYF
TRBV28	TRBJ1-1	TRBD1	13	few	TGTGCCAGCAGGGGACAGTTTCAAACTGAAGCTTTCTTT	CASRGQFQTEAFF
TRBV18	TRBJ2-1	.	16	many	TGTGCCAGCTCACCACCCCCGGGGGGCCGACACAATGAGCAGTTCTTC	CASSPPPGGRHNEQFF
TRBV19	TRBJ2-5	TRBD1	13	few	TGTGCCAGCTCAGGACAGGGTCGGGTGGCCCAGTACTTC	CASSGQGRVAQYF
TRBV10-3	TRBJ2-3	TRBD2	13	.	TGTGCCGTCATGCTAGCGGAGGGAGATACGCAGTATTTT	CAVMLAEGDTQYF
TRBV20-1	TRBJ2-2	TRBD2	16	many	TGCAGTGCTAGAGTGGGGCTAGCGGGAAGCACCGGGGAGCTGTTTTTT	CSARVGLAGSTGELFF
TRBV11-2	TRBJ2-5	.	13	many	TGTGCCAGCAGCTCCAGGAGCCAAGAGACCCAGTACTTC	CASSSRSQETQYF
TRBV27	TRBJ2-7	TRBD1	14	few	TGTGCCAGCAGTTTGGGACAGGGAAATAGGGAGCAGTACTTC	CASSLGQGNREQYF
TRBV20-1	TRBJ1-3	.	12	many	TGCAGTGCTAGAGGACTTGGAAACACCATATATTTT	CSARGLGNTIYF
TRBV10-3	TRBJ1-1	TRBD1	13	many	TGTGCCATCGTGGGACAGGGTGGCACTGAAGCTTTCTTT	CAIVGQGGTEAFF
TRBV4-3	TRBJ2-3	TRBD2	15	.	TGCGCCAGCAGCCAAGGCCTAGCGGAATGGGCTACGCAGTATTTT	CASSQGLAEWATQYF
TRBV7-9	TRBJ1-6	.	17	many	TGTGCCAGCAGCCCAATCAGTGGGAGCTCCTATAATTCACCCCTCCACTTT	CASSPISGSSYNSPLHF
TRBV6-2/TRBV6-3	TRBJ2-7	.	15	many	TGTGCCAGCAGTTACTCGAGGGGCTCATCCTACGAGCAGTACTTC	CASSYSRGSSYEQYF
TRBV7-9	TRBJ2-1	TRBD2	15	many	TGTGCCAGCAGCCTTAGCGGGACCCCCTACAATGAGCAGTTCTTC	CASSLSGTPYNEQFF
TRBV7-9	TRBJ2-1	TRBD1	14	many	TGTGCCAGCAGCTTAACAGGGGCTGGCAATGAGCAGTTCTTC	CASSLTGAGNEQFF
TRBV7-6	TRBJ2-3	.	17	few	TGTGCCAGCAGCTTAGACCCGAGAGTGGGTAGCACAGATACGCAGTATTTT	CASSLDPRVGSTDTQYF
TRBV6-2/TRBV6-3	TRBJ2-5	.	20	many	TGTGCCAGCAGTTACTTAACCGGGACCTGGGTAAGGGGATTGCAAGAGACCCAGTACTTC	CASSYLTGTWVRGLQETQYF
TRBV20-1	TRBJ1-5	TRBD1	15	.	TGCAGTGCTACCGAGGGACAGGGGTTTAATCAGCCCCAGCATTTT	CSATEGQGFNQPQHF
TRBV29-1	TRBJ2-5	.	12	many	TGCAGCGTTGAAAACGGCATGGGAACCCAGTACTTC	CSVENGMGTQYF
TRBV20-1	TRBJ2-7	.	12	.	TGCAGTGCTATTAGGAGCTCCTACGAGCAGTACTTC	CSAIRSSYEQYF
TRBV28	TRBJ2-5	.	13	few	TGTGCCAGCCGGGGCTTGAGCAGACAGACCCAGTACTTC	CASRGLSRQTQYF
TRBV27	TRBJ1-1	.	13	many	TGTGCCAGCAGTTTTCGAGGGGGCACTGAAGCTTTCTTT	CASSFRGGTEAFF
TRBV20-1	TRBJ2-7	TRBD2	14	many	TGCAGTGCAGGAAATAGCGGGAGTGTCTACGAGCAGTACTTC	CSAGNSGSVYEQYF
TRBV5-1	TRBJ1-5	.	15	many	TGCGCCAGCAGCTTGGATTCCCAGCCCAATCAGCCCCAGCATTTT	CASSLDSQPNQPQHF
TRBV2	TRBJ1-5	.	15	many	TGTGCCAGCAGGAGAAGGGATAATAGCAATCAGCCCCAGCATTTT	CASRRRDNSNQPQHF
TRBV29-1	TRBJ2-3	.	13	.	TGCAGCGTTTTGGCGGGTATCACAGATACGCAGTATTTT	CSVLAGITDTQYF
TRBV20-1	TRBJ2-3	TRBD1	15	many	TGCAGTGCTAGAGACCCGACAGGGGTAGCAGATACGCAGTATTTT	CSARDPTGVADTQYF
TRBV3-1	TRBJ1-5	.	14	.	TGTGCCAGCAGCCAAGGGCCAGCTAATCAGCCCCAGCATTTT	CASSQGPANQPQHF
TRBV28	TRBJ2-7	.	15	few	TGTGCCAGCAGTTTATTAACCAGGGGACATGGCGAGCAGTACTTC	CASSLLTRGHGEQYF
TRBV10-3	TRBJ1-5	.	12	few	TGTGCCATCAGTGATTACCGCCGGCCCCAGCATTTT	CAISDYRRPQHF
TRBV19	TRBJ2-5	.	13	many	TGTGCCAGTACGGGGACAACCTGGGGGACCCAGTACTTC	CASTGTTWGTQYF
TRBV6-2/TRBV6-3	TRBJ2-1	TRBD2	14	many	TGTGCCACCACCGGGAGGAGCTCCTACAATGAGCAGTTCTTC	CATTGRSSYNEQFF
TRBV29-1	TRBJ1-2	TRBD1	13	many	TGCAGCGGGGGAGGACAGGCGTTGAATGGCTACACCTTC	CSGGGQALNGYTF
TRBV20-1	TRBJ2-7	.	13	many	TGCAGTGCCCCTAGCGACAGGTCCTACGAGCAGTACTTC	CSAPSDRSYEQYF
TRBV9	TRBJ2-1	.	16	.	TGTGCCAGCAGCGTAGGGGGAGTAGCGGAACTTGTGGAGCAGTTCTTC	CASSVGGVAELVEQFF
TRBV2	TRBJ2-5	.	14	few	TGTGCCAGCAGAAAGGACAGAACCCAAGAGACCCAGTACTTC	CASRKDRTQETQYF
TRBV20-1	TRBJ2-1	TRBD1	15	many	TGCAGTGCTAGAGATCTGTGGACAGGGAACAATGAGCAGTTCTTC	CSARDLWTGNNEQFF
TRBV6-4	TRBJ2-2	.	14	many	TGTGCCAGCGGGCGGGAATTCGACACCGGGGAGCTGTTTTTT	CASGREFDTGELFF
TRBV20-1	TRBJ2-5	.	12	many	TGCAGTGCCGATGGGGCCCAAGAGACCCAGTACTTC	CSADGAQETQYF